The 6 T cell receptor beta chains listed next were all sequenced from one sample in a study of T cells after yellow fever vaccination. In TCRdb, the 5' RACE reads were re-called with MiXCR into one record per CDR3 protein. The profile shows 610,000 or so distinct CDR3 sequences, around an eighth of them singletons. Sequencing was performed on PBMCs, taken on the day of the yellow fever booster vaccination. The receptors shown here come from a man aged 25 to 40 who received the YFV17D yellow fever vaccine.

This clonotype occurred many times. As DNA, the CDR3 is TGTGCCAGCTCCCCTGGACGCGAAAAACTGTTTTTT. This gives the protein CASSPGREKLFF. The V gene is TRBV18, the J gene TRBJ1-4; D gene ambiguous. V shed 6 bases and J shed 8 bases, with 10 bases lying between them. The CDR3 length is 12 residues. Germline CDR1 reads KGHSH; CDR2 reads LQKENI.

V and J are TRBV11-2 and TRBJ2-2; D not resolved. Germline CDR1 is SGHAT and CDR2 is FQNNGV. This CDR3 region has 17 residues. Trimming stripped 3 bases from V and 4 bases from J, with 18 bases between. The chain's CDR3 is CASSFRPSTSTTGELFF. The CDR3 bases are TGTGCCAGCAGCTTTAGACCCTCGACTTCAACCACCGGGGAGCTGTTTTTT.

A few counts support this clonotype. DNA for the CDR3: TGCAGTGCCCCGCGGGACAGGGGGCGAGGTGAAAAACTGTTTTTT. Translation: CSAPRDRGRGEKLFF. The V call is TRBV20-1, the J call TRBJ1-4; 12 bases line up with TRBD1. The germline V gene has CDR1 DFQATT and CDR2 SNEGSKA (reference sequence). V shed 6 bases, J shed 7 bases, and the junction held 9 bases outside the gene matches. The CDR3 consists of 15 residues.

The gene calls are TRBV4-3 and TRBJ1-4; D gene ambiguous. The CDR3 is 13 amino acids. Germline V gives CDR1 LGHNA, CDR2 YSLEER. V gave up 1 base and J gave up 8 bases, with 8 bases separating them. The CDR3 is CASSQGAPEKLFF. The DNA for the CDR3 is TGCGCCAGCAGCCAAGGGGCCCCGGAAAAACTGTTTTTT.

This clonotype was seen ten or more times. V and J are TRBV20-1 and TRBJ1-5; D call uncertain. The CDR3 runs 14 residues. V was trimmed by 0 bases and J by 3 bases, leaving 9 bases between them. Germline V gene sequence: CDR1 DFQATT, CDR2 SNEGSKA (reference sequence). In DNA form, the CDR3 reads TGCAGTGCTAGAGATGCGAAGACCAATCAGCCCCAGCATTTT. Encoded protein: CSARDAKTNQPQHF.

This clonotype was recorded a few times. The rearrangement links TRBV20-1 to TRBJ2-3; 9 bases are a match to TRBD2. With V trimmed by 0 bases and J by 1 base, 14 bases remained unmatched. The germline V gene encodes CDR1 DFQATT and CDR2 SNEGSKA (reference sequence). The CDR3 contains 19 residues. The CDR3 DNA reads TGCAGTGCTAGAGACCCCAATAAATTTGCGGGGGGGCGCACAGATACGCAGTATTTT. Its protein product is CSARDPNKFAGGRTDTQYF.